The 11 T cell receptor beta chains given below trace back to one sample, sequenced in a study of early T cells in non-severe SARS-CoV-2 infection. TCRdb redid the calling of the 5' RACE reads with MiXCR, one entry per CDR3 protein. The sample has about 76,000 distinct CDR3 sequences, approximately 12% seen once. The sample comprised whole blood. These receptors all come from an adult who was a healthcare worker with PCR-confirmed SARS-CoV-2 infection or an uninfected control (not recorded which).

This clonotype was detected only a few times. The J gene is TRBJ2-7, the V gene TRBV5-1, with 10 nucleotides matching TRBD2. Trimming removed 4 bases from V and 3 bases from J; junction bases left unmatched: 1. The CDR3 sequence is 13 residues long. The germline V gene encodes CDR1 SGHRS and CDR2 YFSETQ. The CDR3 spells CASSLAGVYEQYF. Here the CDR3 DNA reads TGCGCCAGCAGCCTAGCGGGAGTCTACGAGCAGTACTTC.

The chain combines TRBV2 with TRBJ1-4, with D possibly TRBD1 on 6 matching bases. The V end was cut by 2 bases, the J end by 0 bases, with 10 bases between. The CDR3 is 16 residues long. Germline CDR1 is SNHLY and CDR2 is FYNNEI. This CDR3 reads CASSERGQATNEKLFF. The CDR3 nucleotides read TGTGCCAGCAGTGAAAGGGGACAAGCAACTAATGAAAAACTGTTTTTT. Using reference TRBV2 and TRBJ1-4 for the parts outside the CDR3, the full variable domain is EPEVTQTPSHQVTQMGQEVILRCVPISNHLYFYWYRQILGQKVEFLVSFYNNEISEKSEIFDDQFSVERPDGSNFTLKIRSTKLEDSAMYFCASSERGQATNEKLFFGSGTQLSVL.

This clonotype was counted at least ten times. The rearrangement uses TRBV5-1 and TRBJ2-1; D ambiguous. Germline values: CDR1 SGHRS, CDR2 YFSETQ. This CDR3 comprises 13 residues. V lost 4 bases, J lost 1 base, and 6 bases lay in between. The CDR3, as DNA: TGCGCCAGCAGCCCTGAGTCCTACAATGAGCAGTTCTTC. Encoded protein: CASSPESYNEQFF.

This clonotype was recorded a few times. The chain carries TRBV20-1 and TRBJ2-1, with 8 nucleotides matching TRBD2. The germline V gene encodes CDR1 DFQATT and CDR2 SNEGSKA (reference sequence). Trimming at V came to 1 base and at J to 2 bases, leaving 10 bases not matched to a gene. The CDR3 loop spans 17 amino acids. The CDR3 here is CSARVPREGKAYNEQFF. The CDR3 DNA is TGCAGTGCTAGAGTCCCCCGGGAGGGAAAGGCCTACAATGAGCAGTTCTTC.

The chain is built from TRBV28 and TRBJ2-7, with 7 bases matching TRBD2. The CDR3 has 13 residues. From germline, CDR1 is MDHEN and CDR2 SYDVKM. J was trimmed by 2 bases and V by 3 bases; bases with no gene match: 1. CDR3 in amino acids: CASSFTSAYEQYF. In DNA form, the CDR3 reads TGTGCCAGCAGTTTCACTAGCGCCTACGAGCAGTACTTC.

V and J are TRBV24-1 and TRBJ1-5, with unresolved D. Germline V lookup: CDR1 KGHDR, CDR2 SFDVKD. The CDR3 runs to 13 residues. V was clipped by 4 bases and J by 7 bases, with 10 bases between them. The DNA of the CDR3 is TGTGCCACCAGTGAAGCAGGCGGACAGCCCCAGCATTTT. Its translation is CATSEAGGQPQHF.

This clonotype appeared a few times. The rearrangement joins TRBV18 to TRBJ1-2; possible D gene TRBD1, 6 bases. The germline V gene encodes CDR1 KGHSH and CDR2 LQKENI. V was shortened by 5 bases and J by 6 bases, with 19 bases between the two germline ends. This CDR3 is built from 15 residues. CDR3 sequence: CASSSQGMGENGYTF. The CDR3, as DNA: TGTGCCAGCTCAAGTCAGGGGATGGGGGAAAATGGCTACACCTTC.

This clonotype has at least ten counts. The chain links TRBV2 to TRBJ1-5; TRBD1 is a possible D gene (5 bases). Germline CDR1 SNHLY, CDR2 FYNNEI. The V end lost 6 bases, the J end lost 6 bases, and 18 bases lay between the germline ends. This CDR3 comprises 15 residues. The CDR3 reads CASSDSLAGGQPQHF. CDR3 DNA: TGTGCCAGCAGCGACAGCCTCGCAGGAGGTCAGCCCCAGCATTTT.

The chain employs TRBV20-1 and TRBJ1-5; a weak D match, TRBD1 (6 bases). The CDR3 totals 16 residues. Trimming took 2 bases from V and 5 from J, leaving 19 bases between them. CDR1 DFQATT and CDR2 SNEGSKA come from the germline V gene (reference sequence). The CDR3 sequence: CSARSQGGAGDQPQHF. In nucleotides, the CDR3 is TGCAGTGCTAGATCCCAAGGGGGGGCTGGGGATCAGCCCCAGCATTTT.

This clonotype was seen repeatedly, ten times or more. V usage is TRBV13 and J usage is TRBJ2-1; TRBD2 agrees at 7 bases. Unmatched junction bases numbered 3, after V lost 0 bases and J lost 4 bases. The CDR3 spans 15 residues. Germline CDR1 and CDR2: PRHDT and FYEKMQ (reference sequence). In DNA form, the CDR3 reads TGTGCCAGCAGCTTAGGGACTAGCCGTTACAATGAGCAGTTCTTC. The encoded protein is CASSLGTSRYNEQFF. Looking up the rest from reference TRBV13 and TRBJ2-1 gives the full variable domain: AAGVIQSPRHLIKEKRETATLKCYPIPRHDTVYWYQQGPGQDPQFLISFYEKMQSDKGSIPDRFSAQQFSDYHSELNMSSLELGDSALYFCASSLGTSRYNEQFFGPGTRLTVL.

This clonotype was seen ten or more times. V is TRBV6-2 or TRBV6-3 and J is TRBJ1-2; 7 positions match TRBD1. The germline V gene encodes CDR1 MNHEY and CDR2 SVGEGT. The J segment lost 5 bases and the V segment lost 2 bases, leaving 14 bases of the junction unmatched. This CDR3 comprises 17 residues. Here the CDR3 reads CASSYPDRTAYVYGYTF. The DNA for the CDR3 is TGTGCCAGCAGTTACCCGGACAGGACGGCCTACGTTTATGGCTACACCTTC.